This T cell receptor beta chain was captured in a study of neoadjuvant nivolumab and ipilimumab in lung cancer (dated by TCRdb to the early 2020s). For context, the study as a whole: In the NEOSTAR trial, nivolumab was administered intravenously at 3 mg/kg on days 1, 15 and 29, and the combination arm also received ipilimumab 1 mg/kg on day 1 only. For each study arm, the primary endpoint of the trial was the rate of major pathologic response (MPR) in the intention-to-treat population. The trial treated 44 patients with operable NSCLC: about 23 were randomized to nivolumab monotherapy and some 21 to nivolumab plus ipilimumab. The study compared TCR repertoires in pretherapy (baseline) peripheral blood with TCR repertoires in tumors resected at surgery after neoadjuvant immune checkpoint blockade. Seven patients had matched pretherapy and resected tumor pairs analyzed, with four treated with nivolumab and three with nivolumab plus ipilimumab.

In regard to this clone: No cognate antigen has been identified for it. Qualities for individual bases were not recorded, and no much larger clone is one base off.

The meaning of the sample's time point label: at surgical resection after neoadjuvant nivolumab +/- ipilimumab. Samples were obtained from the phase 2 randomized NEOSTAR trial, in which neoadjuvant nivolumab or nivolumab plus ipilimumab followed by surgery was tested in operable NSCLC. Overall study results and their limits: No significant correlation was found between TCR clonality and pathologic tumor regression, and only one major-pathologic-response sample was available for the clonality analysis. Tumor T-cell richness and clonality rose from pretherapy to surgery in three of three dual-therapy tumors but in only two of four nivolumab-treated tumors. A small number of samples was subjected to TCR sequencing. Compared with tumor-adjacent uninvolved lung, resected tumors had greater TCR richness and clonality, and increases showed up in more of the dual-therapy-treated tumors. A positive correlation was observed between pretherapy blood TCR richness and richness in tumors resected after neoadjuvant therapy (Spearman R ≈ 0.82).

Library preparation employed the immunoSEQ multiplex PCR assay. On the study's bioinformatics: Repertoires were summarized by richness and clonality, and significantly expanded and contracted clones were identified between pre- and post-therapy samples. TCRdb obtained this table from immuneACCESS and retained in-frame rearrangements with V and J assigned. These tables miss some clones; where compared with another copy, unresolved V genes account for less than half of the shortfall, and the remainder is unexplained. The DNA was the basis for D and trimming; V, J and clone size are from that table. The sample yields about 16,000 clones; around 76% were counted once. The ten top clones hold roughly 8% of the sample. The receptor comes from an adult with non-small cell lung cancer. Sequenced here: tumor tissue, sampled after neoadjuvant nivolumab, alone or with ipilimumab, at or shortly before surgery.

In nucleotide form, the sequence is TGTGCCAGCAGCCCCCAGGGGAGATCTTACGAGCAGTACTTC. This gives the protein CASSPQGRSYEQYF. The sequence links TRBV9 to TRBJ2-7; the best D guess is TRBD1, with 6 bases matching. Deletion took 4 bases off V and 4 bases off J, with a span of 15 bases between the germline ends. From a lookup of the germline V gene, CDR1 and CDR2 are SGDLS and YYNGEE. From cysteine to phenylalanine, the CDR3 is 14 amino acids long. The CDR3 DNA has 42 bases and is translated from base 1.